This TCR beta chain was observed in a study of T-cell reconstitution after alpha-beta-depleted transplantation in children. The TCRbeta library incorporated unique molecular identifiers. TCRdb re-derived calls from the PCR reads in MiXCR, one entry per CDR3 protein. The sample holds around 480,000 distinct CDR3 sequences; 32% are singletons and the top ten take less than 2.5%. Germline values: CDR1 MDHEN, CDR2 SYDVKM. The CDR3 sequence is 12 residues long. V was cut by 6 bases and J by 3 bases, with 7 bases left in between. This clonotype has a handful of counts. Sample: PBMCs from the stem cell graft donor, taken from the stem cell graft. This TCR was sampled from a human donor who donated a stem cell graft to a child with aplastic anemia. The chain carries TRBV28 and TRBJ2-3; no definite D call. CDR3 residues: CASSSQTDTQYF. DNA of the CDR3: TGTGCCAGCAGCTCCCAGACAGATACGCAGTATTTT.